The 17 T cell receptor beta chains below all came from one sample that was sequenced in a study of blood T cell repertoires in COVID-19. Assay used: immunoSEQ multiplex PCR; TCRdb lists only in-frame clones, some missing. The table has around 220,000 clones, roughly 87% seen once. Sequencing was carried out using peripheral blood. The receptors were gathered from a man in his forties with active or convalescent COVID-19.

The CDR3 region has the DNA TGTGCCTGGATACCTGAACTTCTCTCTAACTATGGCTACACCTTC. This sequence encodes CAWIPELLSNYGYTF. This chain joins TRBV30 and TRBJ1-2, with no clear D. Germline V gene data show CDR1 as GTSNPN and CDR2 as SVGIG (reference sequence). The V and J ends lost 4 bases and 0 bases respectively, with 15 bases between them. The CDR3 covers 15 residues. Full variable domain (rest looked up from reference TRBV30 and TRBJ1-2): SQTIHQWPATLVQPVGSPLSLECTVEGTSNPNLYWYRQAAGRGLQLLFYSVGIGQISSEVPQNLSASRPQDRQFILSSKKLLLSDSGFYLCAWIPELLSNYGYTFGSGTRLTVV.

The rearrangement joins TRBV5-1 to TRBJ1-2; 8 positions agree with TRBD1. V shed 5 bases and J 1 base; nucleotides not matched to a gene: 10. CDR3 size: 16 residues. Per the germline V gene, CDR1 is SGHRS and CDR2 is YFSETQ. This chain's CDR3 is CASRPQGALDNYGYTF. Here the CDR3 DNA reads TGCGCCAGCAGACCTCAGGGGGCATTGGATAACTATGGCTACACCTTC.

CDR3 DNA sequence: TGCGCCAGCAGCCTCCGGGACCGGACAGCTGTTTCCTCCTACGAGCAGTACTTC. Protein sequence: CASSLRDRTAVSSYEQYF. The genes are TRBV5-1 and TRBJ2-7, with D maybe TRBD1 (6 bases). Germline assignment: CDR1 SGHRS and CDR2 YFSETQ. The CDR3 extends over 18 amino acids. V was cut by 4 bases and J by 0 bases, with 23 bases left in between.

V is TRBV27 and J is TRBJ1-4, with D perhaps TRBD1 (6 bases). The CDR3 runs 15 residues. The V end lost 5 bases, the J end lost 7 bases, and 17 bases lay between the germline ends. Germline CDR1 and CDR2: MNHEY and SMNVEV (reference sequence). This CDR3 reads CASSPDRKRGEKLFF. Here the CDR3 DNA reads TGTGCCAGCAGTCCCGACAGGAAAAGGGGTGAAAAACTGTTTTTT.

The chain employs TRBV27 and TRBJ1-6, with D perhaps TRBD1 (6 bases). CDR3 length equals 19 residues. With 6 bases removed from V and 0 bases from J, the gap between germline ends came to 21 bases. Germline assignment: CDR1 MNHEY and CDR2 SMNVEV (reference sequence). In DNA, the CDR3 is TGTGCCAGCAGCTCCCTTCTCGGGGGGGCAAGCTCCTATAATTCACCCCTCCACTTT. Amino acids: CASSSLLGGASSYNSPLHF.

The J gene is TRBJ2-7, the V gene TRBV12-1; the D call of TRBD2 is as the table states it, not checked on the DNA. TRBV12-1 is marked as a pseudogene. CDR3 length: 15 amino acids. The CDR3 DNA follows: TGTGCCAGCAGCTCTTCCGGGACTAGCTCCTACGAGCAGTACTTC. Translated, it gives CASSSSGTSSYEQYF.

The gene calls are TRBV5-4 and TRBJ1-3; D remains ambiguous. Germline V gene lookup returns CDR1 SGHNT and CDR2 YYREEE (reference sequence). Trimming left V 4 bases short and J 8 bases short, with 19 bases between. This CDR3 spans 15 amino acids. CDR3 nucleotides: TGTGCCAGCAGCACCAGCGGGTTTGTCGTGGACACCATATATTTT. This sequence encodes CASSTSGFVVDTIYF.

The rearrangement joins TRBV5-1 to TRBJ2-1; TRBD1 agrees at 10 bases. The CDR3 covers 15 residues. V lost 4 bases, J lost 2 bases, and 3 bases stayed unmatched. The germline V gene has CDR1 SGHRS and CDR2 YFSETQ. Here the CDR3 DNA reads TGCGCCAGCAGCCCCGGACAGGGGGCCTACAATGAGCAGTTCTTC. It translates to CASSPGQGAYNEQFF.

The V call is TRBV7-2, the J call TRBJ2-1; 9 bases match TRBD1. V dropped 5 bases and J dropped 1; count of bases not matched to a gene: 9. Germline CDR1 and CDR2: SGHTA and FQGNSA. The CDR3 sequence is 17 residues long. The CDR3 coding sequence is TGTGCCAGCAGCCCAAGGACAGGGGCGTATTCCTACAATGAGCAGTTCTTC. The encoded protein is CASSPRTGAYSYNEQFF.

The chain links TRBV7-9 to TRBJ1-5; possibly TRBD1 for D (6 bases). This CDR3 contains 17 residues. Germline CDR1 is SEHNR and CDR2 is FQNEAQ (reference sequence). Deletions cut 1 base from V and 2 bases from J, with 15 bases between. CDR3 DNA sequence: TGTGCCAGCAGCTTAGAAGCAGGGGTTTACGGCAATCAGCCCCAGCATTTT. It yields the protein CASSLEAGVYGNQPQHF.

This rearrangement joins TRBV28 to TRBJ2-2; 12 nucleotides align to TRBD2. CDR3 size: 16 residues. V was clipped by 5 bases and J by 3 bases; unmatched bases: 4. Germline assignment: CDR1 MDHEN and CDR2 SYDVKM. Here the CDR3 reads CASSPWTSGDTGELFF. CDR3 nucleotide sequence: TGTGCCAGCAGTCCTTGGACTAGCGGGGACACCGGGGAGCTGTTTTTT.

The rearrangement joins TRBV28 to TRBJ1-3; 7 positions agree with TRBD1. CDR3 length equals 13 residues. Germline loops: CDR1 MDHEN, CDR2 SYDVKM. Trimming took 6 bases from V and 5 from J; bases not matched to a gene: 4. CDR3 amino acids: CASRVTGRNTIYF. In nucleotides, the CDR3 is TGTGCCAGCAGGGTGACAGGGAGAAACACCATATATTTT.

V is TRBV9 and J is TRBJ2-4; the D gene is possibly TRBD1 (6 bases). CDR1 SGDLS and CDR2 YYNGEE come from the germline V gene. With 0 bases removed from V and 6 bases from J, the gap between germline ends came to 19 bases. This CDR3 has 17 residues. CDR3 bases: TGTGCCAGCAGCGTAGGTTACAGGGACCAGGTCGGAAACATTCAGTACTTC. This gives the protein CASSVGYRDQVGNIQYF. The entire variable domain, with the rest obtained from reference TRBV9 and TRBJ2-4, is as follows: DSGVTQTPKHLITATGQRVTLRCSPRSGDLSVYWYQQSLDQGLQFLIQYYNGEERAKGNILERFSAQQFPDLHSELNLSSLELGDSALYFCASSVGYRDQVGNIQYFGAGTRLSVL.

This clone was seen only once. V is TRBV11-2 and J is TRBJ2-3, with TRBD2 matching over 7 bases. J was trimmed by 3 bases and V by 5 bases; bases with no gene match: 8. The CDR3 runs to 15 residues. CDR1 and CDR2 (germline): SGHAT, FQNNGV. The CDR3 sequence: CASSPMIAGTDTQYF. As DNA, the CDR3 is TGTGCCAGCAGCCCCATGATAGCGGGTACAGATACGCAGTATTTT.

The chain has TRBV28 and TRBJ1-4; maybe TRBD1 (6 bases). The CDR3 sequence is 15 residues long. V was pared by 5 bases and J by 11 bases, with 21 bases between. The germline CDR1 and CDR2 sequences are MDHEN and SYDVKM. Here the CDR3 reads CASSPSPATRGKLFF. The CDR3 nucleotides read TGTGCCAGCAGTCCATCGCCAGCCACCAGGGGTAAACTGTTTTTT.

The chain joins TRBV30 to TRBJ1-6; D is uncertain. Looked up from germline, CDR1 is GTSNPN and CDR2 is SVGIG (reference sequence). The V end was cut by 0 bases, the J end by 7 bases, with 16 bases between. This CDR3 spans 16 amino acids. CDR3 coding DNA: TGTGCCTGGAGTGTCCCCGGCCGGCCGGGAAATTCACCCCTCCACTTT. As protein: CAWSVPGRPGNSPLHF.

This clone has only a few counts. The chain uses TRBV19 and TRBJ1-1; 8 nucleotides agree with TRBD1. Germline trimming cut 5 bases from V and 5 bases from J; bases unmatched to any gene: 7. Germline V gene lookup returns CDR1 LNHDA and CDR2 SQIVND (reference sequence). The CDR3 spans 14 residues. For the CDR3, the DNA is TGTGCCAGTAGTGTGACAGGGGATGTTACTGAAGCTTTCTTT. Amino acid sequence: CASSVTGDVTEAFF.